Listed here is a single T cell receptor (beta chain). The antigen remains unidentified. V was pared by 6 bases and J by 2 bases, with 11 bases between. The CDR3 has 14 residues. Germline CDR1 reads SGHTA; CDR2 reads FQGNSA. This sample stems from a study of CD4+ T cells in melanoma. Study conclusions and caveats: In melanoma, neoantigen-specific CD4+ T cells reportedly differed in differentiation state. CD8+ T cell, macrophage and B cell function reportedly correlated with neoantigen-specific CD4+ T cells.

Data came from immunoSEQ multiplex PCR; TCRdb stores just in-frame clones and leaves some out. The data show fewer than 150,000 clones, nearly 95% seen once. This sequence was found in a human donor with melanoma. The chain carries TRBV7-2 and TRBJ2-4; D possibly corresponds to TRBD2 (6 bases). The CDR3 loop is CASRSGGSKNIQYF. CDR3 DNA: TGTGCCAGCAGATCTGGGGGGTCCAAAAACATTCAGTACTTC.